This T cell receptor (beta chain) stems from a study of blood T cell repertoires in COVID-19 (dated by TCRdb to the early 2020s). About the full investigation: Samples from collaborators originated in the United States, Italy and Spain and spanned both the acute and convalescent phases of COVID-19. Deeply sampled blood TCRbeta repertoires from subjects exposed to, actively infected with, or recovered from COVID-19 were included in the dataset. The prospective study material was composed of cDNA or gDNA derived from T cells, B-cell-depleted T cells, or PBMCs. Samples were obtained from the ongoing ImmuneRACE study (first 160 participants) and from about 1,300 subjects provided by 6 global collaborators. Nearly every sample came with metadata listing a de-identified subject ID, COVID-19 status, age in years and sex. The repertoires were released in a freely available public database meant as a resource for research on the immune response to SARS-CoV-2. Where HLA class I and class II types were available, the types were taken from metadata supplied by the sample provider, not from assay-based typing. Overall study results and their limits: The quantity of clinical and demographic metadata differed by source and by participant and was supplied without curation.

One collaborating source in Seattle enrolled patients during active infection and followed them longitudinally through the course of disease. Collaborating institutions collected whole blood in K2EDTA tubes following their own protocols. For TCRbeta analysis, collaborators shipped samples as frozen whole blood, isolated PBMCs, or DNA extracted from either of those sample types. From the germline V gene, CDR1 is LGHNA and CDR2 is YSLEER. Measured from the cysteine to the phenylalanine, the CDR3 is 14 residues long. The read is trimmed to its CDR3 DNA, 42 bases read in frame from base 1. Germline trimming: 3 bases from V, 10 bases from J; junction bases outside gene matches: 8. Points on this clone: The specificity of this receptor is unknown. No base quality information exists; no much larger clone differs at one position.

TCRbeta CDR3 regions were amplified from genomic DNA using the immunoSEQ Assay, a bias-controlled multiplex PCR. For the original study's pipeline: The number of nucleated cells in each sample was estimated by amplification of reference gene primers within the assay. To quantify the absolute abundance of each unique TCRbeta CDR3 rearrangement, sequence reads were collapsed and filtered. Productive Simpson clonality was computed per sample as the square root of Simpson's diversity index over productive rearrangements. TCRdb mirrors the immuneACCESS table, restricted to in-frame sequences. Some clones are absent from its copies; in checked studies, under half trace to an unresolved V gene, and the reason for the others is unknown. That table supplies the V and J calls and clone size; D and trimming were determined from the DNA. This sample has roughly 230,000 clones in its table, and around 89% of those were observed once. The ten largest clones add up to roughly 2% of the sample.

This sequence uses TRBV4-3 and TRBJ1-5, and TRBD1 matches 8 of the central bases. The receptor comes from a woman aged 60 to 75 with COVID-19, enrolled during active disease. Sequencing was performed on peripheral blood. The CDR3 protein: CASSHLGQGQPQHF. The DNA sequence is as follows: TGCGCCAGCAGCCACCTCGGACAGGGCCAACCCCAGCATTTT.